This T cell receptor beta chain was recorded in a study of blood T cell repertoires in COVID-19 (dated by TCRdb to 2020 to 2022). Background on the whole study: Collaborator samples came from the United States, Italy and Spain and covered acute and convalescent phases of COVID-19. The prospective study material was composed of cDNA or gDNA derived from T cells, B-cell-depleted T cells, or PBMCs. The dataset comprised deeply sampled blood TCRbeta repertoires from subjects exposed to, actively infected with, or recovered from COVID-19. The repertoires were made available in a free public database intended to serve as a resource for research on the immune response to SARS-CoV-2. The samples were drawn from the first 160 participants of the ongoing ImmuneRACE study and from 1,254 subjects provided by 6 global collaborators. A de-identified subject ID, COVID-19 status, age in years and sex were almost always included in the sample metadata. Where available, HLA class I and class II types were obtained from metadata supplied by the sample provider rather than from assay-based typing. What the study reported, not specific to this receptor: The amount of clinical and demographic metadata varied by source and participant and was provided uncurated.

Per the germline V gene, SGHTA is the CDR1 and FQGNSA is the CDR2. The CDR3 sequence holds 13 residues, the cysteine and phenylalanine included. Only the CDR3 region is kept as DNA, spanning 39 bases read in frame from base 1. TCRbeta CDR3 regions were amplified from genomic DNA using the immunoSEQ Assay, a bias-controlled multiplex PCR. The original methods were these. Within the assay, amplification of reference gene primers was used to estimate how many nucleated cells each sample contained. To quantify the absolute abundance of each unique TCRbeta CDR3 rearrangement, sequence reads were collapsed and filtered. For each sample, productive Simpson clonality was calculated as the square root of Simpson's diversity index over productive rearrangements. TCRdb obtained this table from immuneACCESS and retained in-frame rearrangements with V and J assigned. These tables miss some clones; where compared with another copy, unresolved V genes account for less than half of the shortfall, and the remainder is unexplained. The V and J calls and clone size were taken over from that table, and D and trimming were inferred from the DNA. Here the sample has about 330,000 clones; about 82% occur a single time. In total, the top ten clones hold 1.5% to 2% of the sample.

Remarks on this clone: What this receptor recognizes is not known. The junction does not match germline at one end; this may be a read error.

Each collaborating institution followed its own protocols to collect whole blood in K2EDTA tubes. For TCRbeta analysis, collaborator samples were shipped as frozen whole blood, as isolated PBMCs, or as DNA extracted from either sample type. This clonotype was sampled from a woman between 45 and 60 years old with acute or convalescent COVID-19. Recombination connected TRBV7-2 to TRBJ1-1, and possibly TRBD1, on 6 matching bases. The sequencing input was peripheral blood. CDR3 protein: CASSRTGNSEAFF. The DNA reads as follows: TGTGCCAGCAGCAGAACAGGGAACTCTGAAGCTTTCTTT. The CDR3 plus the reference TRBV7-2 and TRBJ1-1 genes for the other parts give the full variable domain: GAGVSQSPSNKVTEKGKDVELRCDPISGHTALYWYRQSLGQGLEFLIYFQGNSAPDKSGLPSDRFSAERTGGSVSTLTIQRTQQEDSAVYLCASSRTGNSEAFFGQGTRLTVV.